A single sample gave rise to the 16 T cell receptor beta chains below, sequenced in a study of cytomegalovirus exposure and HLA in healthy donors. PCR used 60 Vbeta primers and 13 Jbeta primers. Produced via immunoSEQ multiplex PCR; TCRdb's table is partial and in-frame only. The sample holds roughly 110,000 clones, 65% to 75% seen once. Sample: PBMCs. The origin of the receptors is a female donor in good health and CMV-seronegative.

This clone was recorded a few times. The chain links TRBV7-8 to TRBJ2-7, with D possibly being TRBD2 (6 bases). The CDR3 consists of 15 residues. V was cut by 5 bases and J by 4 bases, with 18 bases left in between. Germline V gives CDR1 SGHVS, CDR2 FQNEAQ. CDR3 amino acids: CASSPGVASDYEQYF. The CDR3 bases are TGTGCCAGCAGCCCCGGGGTGGCTAGCGATTACGAGCAGTACTTC. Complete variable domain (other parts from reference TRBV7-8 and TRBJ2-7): GAGVSQSPRYKVAKRGQDVALRCDPISGHVSLFWYQQALGQGPEFLTYFQNEAQLDKSGLPSDRFFAERPEGSVSTLKIQRTQQEDSAVYLCASSPGVASDYEQYFGPGTRLTVT.

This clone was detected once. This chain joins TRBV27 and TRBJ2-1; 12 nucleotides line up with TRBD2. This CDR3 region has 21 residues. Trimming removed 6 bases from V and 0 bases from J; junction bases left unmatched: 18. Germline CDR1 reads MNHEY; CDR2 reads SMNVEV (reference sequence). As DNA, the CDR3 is TGTGCCAGCAGAGATCGTCTTCCGGGACTAGCGGGCGCCAGCTCCTACAATGAGCAGTTCTTC. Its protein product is CASRDRLPGLAGASSYNEQFF.

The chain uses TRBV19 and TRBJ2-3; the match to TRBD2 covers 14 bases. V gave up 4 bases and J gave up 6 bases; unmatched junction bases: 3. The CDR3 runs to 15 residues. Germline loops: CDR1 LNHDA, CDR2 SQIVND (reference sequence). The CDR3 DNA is TGTGCCAGTAGTAGACTAGCGGGAGGGCCGGATACGCAGTATTTT. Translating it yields CASSRLAGGPDTQYF.

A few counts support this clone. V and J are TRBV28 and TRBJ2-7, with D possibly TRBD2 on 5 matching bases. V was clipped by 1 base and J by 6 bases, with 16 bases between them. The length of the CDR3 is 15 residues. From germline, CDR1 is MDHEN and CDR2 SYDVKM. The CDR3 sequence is CASSLSARPEGEQYF. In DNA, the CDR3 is TGTGCCAGCAGTTTATCGGCCCGGCCAGAGGGCGAGCAGTACTTC. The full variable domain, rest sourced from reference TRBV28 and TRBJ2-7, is DVKVTQSSRYLVKRTGEKVFLECVQDMDHENMFWYRQDPGLGLRLIYFSYDVKMKEKGDIPEGYSVSREKKERFSLILESASTNQTSMYLCASSLSARPEGEQYFGPGTRLTVT.

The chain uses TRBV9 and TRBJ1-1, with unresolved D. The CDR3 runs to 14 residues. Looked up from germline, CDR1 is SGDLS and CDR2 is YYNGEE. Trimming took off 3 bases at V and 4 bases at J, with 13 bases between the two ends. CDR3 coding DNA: TGTGCCAGCAGCGCCCAACTGGTTGGCACTGAAGCTTTCTTT. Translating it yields CASSAQLVGTEAFF.

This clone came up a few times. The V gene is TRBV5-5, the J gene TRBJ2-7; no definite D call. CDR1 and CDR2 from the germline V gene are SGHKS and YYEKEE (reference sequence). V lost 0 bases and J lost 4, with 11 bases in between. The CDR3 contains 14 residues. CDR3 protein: CASSLGASLYEQYF. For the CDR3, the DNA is TGTGCCAGCAGCTTGGGAGCATCCCTGTACGAGCAGTACTTC. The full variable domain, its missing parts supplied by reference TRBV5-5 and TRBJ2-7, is DAGVTQSPTHLIKTRGQQVTLRCSPISGHKSVSWYQQVLGQGPQFIFQYYEKEERGRGNFPDRFSARQFPNYSSELNVNALLLGDSALYLCASSLGASLYEQYFGPGTRLTVT.

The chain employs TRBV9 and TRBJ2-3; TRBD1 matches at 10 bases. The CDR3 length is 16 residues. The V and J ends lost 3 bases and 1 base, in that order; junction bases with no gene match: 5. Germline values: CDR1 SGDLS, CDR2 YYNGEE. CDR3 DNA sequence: TGTGCCAGCAGCGGCCACGGGACAGGGGGCACAGATACGCAGTATTTT. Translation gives CASSGHGTGGTDTQYF.

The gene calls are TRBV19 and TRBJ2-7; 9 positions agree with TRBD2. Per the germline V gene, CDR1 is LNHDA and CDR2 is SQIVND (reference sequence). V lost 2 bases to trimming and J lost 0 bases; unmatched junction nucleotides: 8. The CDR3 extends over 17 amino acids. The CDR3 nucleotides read TGTGCCAGTAGTATATGGGCTAGCGGGACCAGCTCCTACGAGCAGTACTTC. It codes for CASSIWASGTSSYEQYF.

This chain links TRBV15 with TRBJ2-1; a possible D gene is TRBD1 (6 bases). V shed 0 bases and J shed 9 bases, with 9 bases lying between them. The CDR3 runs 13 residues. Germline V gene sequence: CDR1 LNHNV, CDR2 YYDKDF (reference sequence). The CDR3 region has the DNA TGTGCCACCAGCAGAGATATAGGGGGTGAGCAGTTCTTC. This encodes CATSRDIGGEQFF.

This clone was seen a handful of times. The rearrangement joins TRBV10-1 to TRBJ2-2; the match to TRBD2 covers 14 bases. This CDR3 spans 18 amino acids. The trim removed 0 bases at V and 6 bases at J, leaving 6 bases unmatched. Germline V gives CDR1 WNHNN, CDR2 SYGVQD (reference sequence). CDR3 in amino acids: CASSESGTSGSIAGELFF. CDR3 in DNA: TGCGCCAGCAGTGAGTCCGGGACTAGCGGGAGTATCGCCGGGGAGCTGTTTTTT.

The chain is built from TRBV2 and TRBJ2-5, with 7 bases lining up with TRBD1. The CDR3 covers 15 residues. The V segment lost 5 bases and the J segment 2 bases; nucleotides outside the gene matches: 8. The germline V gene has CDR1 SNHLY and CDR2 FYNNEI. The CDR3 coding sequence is TGTGCCAGCAGTCGGGTTGGGACAGATCAAGAGACCCAGTACTTC. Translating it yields CASSRVGTDQETQYF.

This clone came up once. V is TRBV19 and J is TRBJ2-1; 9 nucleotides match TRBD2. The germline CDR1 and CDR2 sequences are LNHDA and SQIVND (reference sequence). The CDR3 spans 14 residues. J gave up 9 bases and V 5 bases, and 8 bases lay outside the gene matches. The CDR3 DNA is TGTGCCAGTAGTCCTAGCGGGATCTCTGGTGAGCAGTTCTTC. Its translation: CASSPSGISGEQFF.

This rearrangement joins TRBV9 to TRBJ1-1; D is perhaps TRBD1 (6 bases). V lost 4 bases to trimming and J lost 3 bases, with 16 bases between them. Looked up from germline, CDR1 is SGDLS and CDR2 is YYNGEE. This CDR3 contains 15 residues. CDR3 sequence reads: CASSPMIGGDTEAFF. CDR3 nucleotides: TGTGCCAGCAGCCCAATGATAGGGGGGGACACTGAAGCTTTCTTT.

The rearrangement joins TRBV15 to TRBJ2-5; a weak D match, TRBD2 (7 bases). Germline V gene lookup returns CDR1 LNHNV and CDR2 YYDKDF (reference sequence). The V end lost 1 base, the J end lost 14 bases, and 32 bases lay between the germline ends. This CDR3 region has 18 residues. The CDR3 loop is CATSRVGVGLEKRWGHYF. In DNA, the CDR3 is TGTGCCACCAGCAGAGTAGGAGTCGGACTAGAAAAAAGATGGGGGCACTACTTC.

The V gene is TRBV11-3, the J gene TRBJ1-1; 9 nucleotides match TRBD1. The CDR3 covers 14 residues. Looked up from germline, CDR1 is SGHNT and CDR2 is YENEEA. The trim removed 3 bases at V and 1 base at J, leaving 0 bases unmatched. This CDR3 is CASSLGQGNTEAFF. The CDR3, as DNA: TGTGCCAGCAGCTTGGGACAGGGGAACACTGAAGCTTTCTTT.

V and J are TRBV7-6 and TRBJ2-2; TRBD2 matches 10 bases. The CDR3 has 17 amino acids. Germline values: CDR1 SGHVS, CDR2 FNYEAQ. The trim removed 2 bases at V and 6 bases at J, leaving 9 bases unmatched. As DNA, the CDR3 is TGTGCCAGCAGCTTACTCCTAGCGGGAGTAGGGGCCGGGGAGCTGTTTTTT. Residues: CASSLLLAGVGAGELFF.